The 24 T cell receptor beta chains given below trace back to one sample, sequenced in a study of chemoradiotherapy in HPV16-positive cancers. TCRdb's table, derived via immunoSEQ multiplex PCR, lists solely in-frame clones and lacks some. The sample consists of about 14,000 clones, roughly 79% of them appearing once. Collection took place from a patient who underwent chemoradiotherapy. Receptor source: a human donor with HPV-associated anogenital cancer.

The V gene is TRBV19, the J gene TRBJ2-5; tentative D call: TRBD1 (6 bases). The J call is doubtful: the DNA matches TRBJ2-7 better. The CDR3 is 14 amino acids. The germline V gene has CDR1 LNHDA and CDR2 SQIVND (reference sequence). CDR3: CASSIGGGSYEQYF. Here the CDR3 DNA reads TGTGCCAGTAGTATTGGGGGCGGTTCCTACGAGCAGTACTTC.

This rearrangement joins TRBV10-3 to TRBJ2-1, with TRBD2 matching over 13 bases. The CDR3 runs to 16 residues. Germline loops: CDR1 ENHRY, CDR2 SYGVKD. Trimming took 4 bases from V and 3 from J; bases not matched to a gene: 3. CDR3 region: CAISGLAGGVYNEQFF. CDR3 nucleotides: TGTGCCATCAGTGGACTAGCGGGAGGAGTCTACAATGAGCAGTTCTTC.

This sequence joins TRBV6-1 and TRBJ2-3; 11 nucleotides agree with TRBD1. Losses at the gene ends were 7 bases for V and 2 bases for J; bases not matched to a gene: 2. The CDR3 runs 14 residues. Germline CDR1 is MNHNS and CDR2 is SASEGT. The CDR3 is CASTDRGLTDTQYF. In nucleotides, the CDR3 is TGTGCCAGCACGGACAGGGGGCTCACAGATACGCAGTATTTT.

The chain is built from TRBV2 and TRBJ1-3; maybe TRBD1 (5 bases). The CDR3 is 12 amino acids. Germline values: CDR1 SNHLY, CDR2 FYNNEI. Trimming removed 6 bases from V and 6 bases from J, with 9 bases in between. CDR3 residues: CASSLQENTIYF. The CDR3 DNA is TGTGCCAGCAGCTTACAGGAAAACACCATATATTTT.

For this clone: Compared with germline, one end of the junction differs, possibly owing to a read error. The V call is TRBV7-7, the J call TRBJ2-5; no clear D gene. There are 13 residues in the CDR3. Germline lookup yields CDR1 SSHAT and CDR2 FNYEAQ (reference sequence). The CDR3 reads CASSRNYGETQYF. CDR3 coding DNA: TGTGCTAGCAGCCGTAACTACGGTGAGACCCAGTACTTC.

This sequence joins TRBV2 and TRBJ2-1; TRBD2 is a possible D gene (6 bases). In germline, CDR1 is SNHLY, CDR2 FYNNEI. The V end was cut by 3 bases, the J end by 5 bases, with 17 bases between. The CDR3 is made up of 16 amino acids. The CDR3 here is CASSDIGGTEDNEQFF. The CDR3 DNA reads as TGTGCCAGCAGTGATATTGGTGGGACTGAAGACAATGAGCAGTTCTTC.

The gene calls are TRBV5-1 and TRBJ2-7; maybe TRBD2 (8 bases). The CDR3 has 15 amino acids. Looked up from germline, CDR1 is SGHRS and CDR2 is YFSETQ. V lost 7 bases, J lost 5 bases, and 22 bases lay in between. CDR3 DNA: TGCGCCAGCTCCGGCGCGGGACTAGGGGGCCACGAGCAGTACTTC. Encoded protein: CASSGAGLGGHEQYF.

The V gene is TRBV30, the J gene TRBJ2-2; 8 nucleotides match TRBD2. Germline V CDR1 and CDR2: GTSNPN, SVGIG (reference sequence). The CDR3 spans 15 residues. Losses at the gene ends were 1 base for V and 6 bases for J; bases not matched to a gene: 7. The CDR3 region is CAWSERGLASGELFF. The CDR3 DNA follows: TGTGCCTGGAGTGAAAGAGGACTAGCCTCCGGGGAGCTGTTTTTT.

The CDR3 nucleotides read TGTGCCAGCTCAACTTCAATCAATCAGCCCCAGCATTTT. It specifies CASSTSINQPQHF. This rearrangement joins TRBV18 to TRBJ1-5; D is ambiguous. In germline, CDR1 is KGHSH, CDR2 LQKENI. V dropped 5 bases and J dropped 3 bases, with 8 bases sitting between them. The CDR3 length is 13 residues. Full variable domain (outside the CDR3, taken from reference TRBV18 and TRBJ1-5): NAGVMQNPRHLVRRRGQEARLRCSPMKGHSHVYWYRQLPEEGLKFMVYLQKENIIDESGMPKERFSAEFPKEGPSILRIQQVVRGDSAAYFCASSTSINQPQHFGDGTRLSIL.

V gene TRBV6-1 combines with J gene TRBJ2-7, with 8 bases lining up with TRBD2. The CDR3 contains 13 residues. After removal of 7 bases from V and 5 bases from J, the junction contained 7 bases not matched to a gene. Germline values: CDR1 MNHNS, CDR2 SASEGT. CDR3 sequence reads: CASTSGSWDEQYF. CDR3 nucleotides: TGTGCCAGCACGAGCGGGAGTTGGGACGAGCAGTACTTC.

The V call is TRBV7-8, the J call TRBJ1-2; 9 bases align to TRBD1. Germline V gene lookup returns CDR1 SGHVS and CDR2 FQNEAQ. This CDR3 comprises 14 residues. The ends lost 2 bases at V and 5 bases at J; junction bases unmatched: 3. CDR3 sequence: CASSLMTGGYGYTF. The CDR3 bases are TGTGCCAGCAGCTTAATGACAGGGGGGTATGGCTACACCTTC.

The chain couples TRBV30 to TRBJ1-6; maybe TRBD1 (5 bases). The CDR3 runs 15 residues. Germline CDR1 is GTSNPN and CDR2 is SVGIG (reference sequence). Trimming shortened V by 1 base and J by 10 bases, and 17 bases separated the two germline ends. CDR3 in amino acids: CAWSDPGTNWSPLHF. The CDR3 DNA sequence: TGTGCCTGGAGTGACCCCGGGACGAACTGGTCACCCCTCCACTTT.

The CDR3 DNA reads TGCGCCAGCAGCCAAGGGCTGTTAGAGACCCAGTACTTC. Translation: CASSQGLLETQYF. V and J are TRBV4-1 and TRBJ2-5; D call uncertain. CDR3 length equals 13 residues. The V end lost 1 base, the J end lost 4 bases, and 7 bases lay between the germline ends. Germline V gene sequence: CDR1 MGHRA, CDR2 YSYEKL.

This clone was detected a few times. J is TRBJ2-2 and V is TRBV14; D unresolved. Germline CDR1 SGHDN, CDR2 FVKESK. Trimming took off 4 bases at V and 6 bases at J, with 9 bases between the two ends. The CDR3 spans 13 residues. CDR3 sequence reads: CASSPRFAGELFF. The CDR3 DNA sequence: TGTGCCAGCAGCCCCCGGTTCGCCGGGGAGCTGTTTTTT.

The V call is TRBV27, the J call TRBJ2-7, with D possibly being TRBD2 (6 bases). The germline V gene encodes CDR1 MNHEY and CDR2 SMNVEV (reference sequence). The V and J ends lost 5 bases and 6 bases respectively, with 14 bases between them. The CDR3 totals 13 residues. The CDR3 DNA is TGTGCCAGCAGTACAAGATCGGAGGGCGAGCAGTACTTC. Its translation: CASSTRSEGEQYF.

The V call is TRBV28, the J call TRBJ2-3; TRBD2 might be the D (6 bases). The germline gives CDR1 MDHEN, CDR2 SYDVKM. V lost 7 bases and J lost 3, with 14 bases in between. This CDR3 has 14 residues. This CDR3 is CASTRDFFTDTQYF. The DNA of the CDR3 is TGTGCCAGCACCCGGGACTTTTTTACAGATACGCAGTATTTT.

The chain carries TRBV10-3 and TRBJ1-1, with a weak D call TRBD1 (6 bases). Germline assignment: CDR1 ENHRY and CDR2 SYGVKD. Trimming cost V 5 bases and J 6 bases, with 13 bases left between them. The length of the CDR3 is 13 residues. This chain's CDR3 is CAISPNRAPEAFF. The CDR3 DNA is TGTGCCATCAGTCCAAACAGGGCCCCTGAAGCTTTCTTT.

The chain has TRBV29-1 and TRBJ2-1; TRBD2 matches 7 bases. Unmatched junction bases numbered 0, after V lost 5 bases and J lost 5 bases. The CDR3 length is 11 residues. Germline-derived CDR1 and CDR2 are SQVTM and ANQGSEA. CDR3 sequence (DNA): TGCAGCGTTCGGGGGGACAATGAGCAGTTCTTC. Translating it yields CSVRGDNEQFF.

The chain combines TRBV4-2 with TRBJ2-5, with D tentatively TRBD2 (7 bases). The germline V gene encodes CDR1 LGHNA and CDR2 YNFKEQ. The CDR3 has 17 residues. V was pared by 4 bases and J by 2 bases, with 20 bases between. The CDR3 bases are TGTGCCAGCAGCCCCCACCGGCGGGGGCCTGTTCAAGAGACCCAGTACTTC. This sequence encodes CASSPHRRGPVQETQYF.

The chain recombines TRBV2 with TRBJ1-1; no clear D gene. The V end was cut by 6 bases, the J end by 3 bases, with 11 bases between. The CDR3 extends over 13 amino acids. Germline V lookup: CDR1 SNHLY, CDR2 FYNNEI. The DNA of the CDR3 is TGTGCCAGCAGAGACCCCAGGTACACTGAAGCTTTCTTT. Protein sequence: CASRDPRYTEAFF.

The J gene is TRBJ2-3, the V gene TRBV7-3; 8 positions match TRBD2. The V gene's germline CDR1 is SGHTA and CDR2 FQGTGA. The V gene end was trimmed by 5 bases and the J gene end by 4 bases; junction bases not matched to a gene: 8. CDR3 length equals 15 residues. CDR3 loop: CASSRIAGRADTQYF. The CDR3 DNA reads TGTGCCAGCAGCCGTATAGCGGGAAGGGCAGATACGCAGTATTTT. The full variable domain, in which reference TRBV7-3 and TRBJ2-3 provide the parts outside the CDR3, is GAGVSQTPSNKVTEKGKYVELRCDPISGHTALYWYRQSLGQGPEFLIYFQGTGAADDSGLPNDRFFAVRPEGSVSTLKIQRTERGDSAVYLCASSRIAGRADTQYFGPGTRLTVL.

The gene calls are TRBV14 and TRBJ1-2, with 7 bases fitting TRBD1. CDR3 length: 14 amino acids. V lost 5 bases to trimming and J lost 7 bases; unmatched junction nucleotides: 10. The germline gives CDR1 SGHDN, CDR2 FVKESK. CDR3 nucleotide sequence: TGTGCCAGCAGCACCCGACAGGGCTCGAGTGGCTACACCTTC. Encoded protein: CASSTRQGSSGYTF.

The V and J genes are TRBV11-2 and TRBJ1-6; 7 bases fit TRBD1. The CDR3 is made up of 14 amino acids. The germline V gene has CDR1 SGHAT and CDR2 FQNNGV. Trimming cost V 8 bases and J 7 bases; bases outside gene matches: 8. For the CDR3, the DNA is TGTGCCAGCCAGACGGGACAGATAAATTCACCCCTCCACTTT. Translation gives CASQTGQINSPLHF.

J is TRBJ2-3 and V is TRBV6-1; the D gene is possibly TRBD2 (7 bases). Trimming took 2 bases from V and 4 from J, leaving 16 bases between them. This CDR3 comprises 16 residues. CDR1 is MNHNS and CDR2 is SASEGT in the germline V gene. The CDR3 here is CASSENGGGGADTQYF. In nucleotides, the CDR3 is TGTGCCAGCAGTGAAAACGGGGGAGGGGGAGCAGATACGCAGTATTTT.